Following are 6 T cell receptor beta chains from one sample sequenced in a study of T-cell reconstitution after alpha-beta-depleted transplantation in children. The library targeted TCRbeta and was prepared with unique molecular identifiers. One entry per CDR3 protein results from TCRdb running MiXCR on the PCR reads. The profile shows hundreds of thousands of distinct CDR3 sequences, 15% to 20% of them singletons. Sequencing used PBMCs from the stem cell graft donor, obtained from the stem cell graft. These receptors all stem from a human donor who donated a stem cell graft to a child with acute myeloid leukemia.

A few counts support this clonotype. The V call is TRBV29-1, the J call TRBJ2-7, with D unclear. V gave up 6 bases and J gave up 0 bases, with 12 bases separating them. The CDR3 contains 13 residues. CDR1 and CDR2 from the germline V gene are SQVTM and ANQGSEA. As DNA, the CDR3 is TGCAGCGTCGAACGACTGGACTCCTACGAGCAGTACTTC. This codes for CSVERLDSYEQYF.

This clonotype was detected a few times. The rearrangement joins TRBV25-1 to TRBJ2-5; D unresolved. CDR1 is MGHDK and CDR2 is SYGVNS in the germline V gene. With 9 bases removed from V and 0 bases from J, the gap between germline ends came to 8 bases. This CDR3 is built from 12 residues. The CDR3 loop is CARANHQETQYF. The DNA of the CDR3 is TGTGCCAGAGCCAACCACCAAGAGACCCAGTACTTC.

V usage is TRBV20-1 and J usage is TRBJ2-7; TRBD2 matches at 8 bases. Looked up from germline, CDR1 is DFQATT and CDR2 is SNEGSKA (reference sequence). CDR3 length: 14 residues. CDR3 coding DNA: TGCTGGGCTAGAGATCCAGCGGGGGTACGCGAGCAGTACTTC. Translation gives CWARDPAGVREQYF.

This clonotype was recorded a few times. The chain joins TRBV7-3 to TRBJ2-1; 8 bases are a match to TRBD2. The CDR3 has 14 residues. After removal of 5 bases from V and 13 bases from J, the junction contained 13 bases not matched to a gene. Germline V lookup: CDR1 SGHTA, CDR2 FQGTGA. The CDR3 is CASSPLSAGGNQFF. In DNA form, the CDR3 reads TGTGCCAGCAGCCCCCTCTCCGCGGGGGGTAACCAGTTCTTC.

This chain joins TRBV14 and TRBJ2-1; 8 bases align to TRBD1. V lost 6 bases to trimming and J lost 9 bases; unmatched junction nucleotides: 13. Germline assignment: CDR1 SGHDN and CDR2 FVKESK. The CDR3 length is 15 residues. The CDR3 DNA reads TGTGCCAGCAGACATTATGGGACAGGTGACGGTGAGCAGTTCTTC. It translates to CASRHYGTGDGEQFF.

The gene calls are TRBV25-1 and TRBJ2-2; 7 nucleotides align to TRBD1. Germline CDR1 MGHDK, CDR2 SYGVNS. The CDR3 consists of 17 residues. Trimming at V came to 5 bases and at J to 1 base, leaving 10 bases not matched to a gene. The CDR3 coding sequence is TGTGCCAGCAGTCCAGACAGGGACCCTAAGAACACCGGGGAGCTGTTTTTT. This translates into CASSPDRDPKNTGELFF.